The 17 T cell receptor beta chains in this list originate from one sample, sequenced in a study of cytomegalovirus exposure and HLA in healthy donors. The PCR made use of 60 Vbeta and 13 Jbeta primers. The repertoire was sequenced with immunoSEQ multiplex PCR; TCRdb's copy has only in-frame clones and lacks some. In the table there are about 140,000 clones, over 60% of which are singletons. Sequencing was done on a sample of PBMCs. All receptors derive from a male donor in good health and CMV-seropositive.

This sequence joins TRBV4-3 and TRBJ2-3; 9 positions match TRBD2. J gave up 4 bases and V 4 bases, and 12 bases lay outside the gene matches. The germline CDR1 and CDR2 sequences are LGHNA and YSLEER. The CDR3 runs 17 residues. The CDR3 DNA reads as TGCGCCAGCAGCCGCCGCGGTAGCGGGAGTGTCGCAGATACGCAGTATTTT. Translating gives CASSRRGSGSVADTQYF.

The chain couples TRBV4-3 to TRBJ2-1; tentatively, D is TRBD2 (6 bases). The CDR3 sequence is 16 residues long. The V gene lost 0 bases and the J gene lost 0 bases, with 9 bases spanning the gap. Germline V gene sequence: CDR1 LGHNA, CDR2 YSLEER. CDR3: CASSQEGRGSYNEQFF. CDR3 DNA sequence: TGCGCCAGCAGCCAAGAAGGGCGGGGCTCCTACAATGAGCAGTTCTTC.

The table lists this clone with a few counts. The chain is built from TRBV18 and TRBJ1-3; possible D gene TRBD1, 5 bases. The CDR3 runs 17 residues. Germline CDR1 reads KGHSH; CDR2 reads LQKENI. V shed 3 bases and J shed 0 bases, with 15 bases lying between them. CDR3 region: CASSPGQAYTSGNTIYF. The CDR3 region has the DNA TGTGCCAGCTCACCGGGGCAGGCCTACACCTCTGGAAACACCATATATTTT.

The rearrangement joins TRBV29-1 to TRBJ2-3; D possibly corresponds to TRBD2 (5 bases). Trimming left V 0 bases short and J 4 bases short, with 11 bases between. The CDR3 length is 14 residues. Germline V gene data show CDR1 as SQVTM and CDR2 as ANQGSEA. This CDR3 is CSVEDFSGADTQYF. The CDR3 bases are TGCAGCGTTGAAGACTTCAGCGGCGCAGATACGCAGTATTTT.

This clone was recorded once. This chain links TRBV7-3 with TRBJ2-5; TRBD2 aligns across 16 bases. CDR1 is SGHTA, CDR2 FQGTGA, per germline. J was trimmed by 3 bases and V by 4 bases; bases with no gene match: 14. The CDR3 covers 20 residues. The CDR3 loop is CASSSPSGTSGRGREETQYF. The CDR3 region has the DNA TGTGCCAGCAGCTCTCCCTCCGGGACTAGCGGGAGGGGTCGAGAAGAGACCCAGTACTTC. The whole variable domain, filled in from reference TRBV7-3 and TRBJ2-5, reads GAGVSQTPSNKVTEKGKYVELRCDPISGHTALYWYRQSLGQGPEFLIYFQGTGAADDSGLPNDRFFAVRPEGSVSTLKIQRTERGDSAVYLCASSSPSGTSGRGREETQYFGPGTRLLVL.

At least ten counts were recorded for this clone. The V call is TRBV7-6, the J call TRBJ2-3, with no clear D. V dropped 4 bases and J dropped 4 bases, with 9 bases sitting between them. The CDR3 contains 13 residues. CDR1 is SGHVS, CDR2 FNYEAQ, per germline. The CDR3 region has the DNA TGTGCCAGCAGCTCCGTTCTAGCAGATACGCAGTATTTT. Translation: CASSSVLADTQYF.

The V and J genes are TRBV21-1 and TRBJ1-5; TRBD1, the table's D call, was not compared with the DNA. TRBV21-1 is a recognized pseudogene. CDR3 length: 17 residues. DNA of the CDR3: TGTGCCAGCAGCAAACCCCCACAGAGATATAGCAATCAGCCCCAGCATTTT. Translated: CASSKPPQRYSNQPQHF.

The chain combines TRBV5-1 with TRBJ2-5; 7 nucleotides align to TRBD2. The CDR3 spans 14 residues. Losses at the gene ends were 2 bases for V and 7 bases for J; bases not matched to a gene: 8. Germline loops: CDR1 SGHRS, CDR2 YFSETQ. CDR3: CASSLSSGARTQYF. The CDR3, as DNA: TGCGCCAGCAGCTTATCTAGCGGCGCACGGACCCAGTACTTC.

This clone was seen once. CDR3 in amino acids: CASSVWTGGNEQFF. The CDR3 nucleotides are TGTGCCAGCAGCGTATGGACAGGGGGGAATGAGCAGTTCTTC. The rearrangement uses TRBV9 and TRBJ2-1, with 10 bases matching TRBD1. V lost 1 base to trimming and J lost 7 bases; unmatched junction nucleotides: 2. The CDR3 spans 14 residues. Germline-derived CDR1 and CDR2 are SGDLS and YYNGEE.

This chain uses TRBV5-1 with TRBJ2-1; D uncertain. CDR1 is SGHRS and CDR2 is YFSETQ in the germline V gene. The ends were cut back, 4 bases at V and 9 bases at J, with 17 bases in the middle. The CDR3 length is 14 residues. This chain's CDR3 is CASSLLEPSGEQFF. The CDR3 region has the DNA TGCGCCAGCAGCCTACTTGAGCCTTCCGGTGAGCAGTTCTTC.

The chain combines TRBV5-6 with TRBJ2-3; 10 bases agree with TRBD2. The germline CDR1 and CDR2 sequences are SGHDT and YYEEEE. The V gene end was trimmed by 6 bases and the J gene end by 7 bases; junction bases not matched to a gene: 8. The CDR3 totals 14 residues. CDR3 coding DNA: TGTGCCAGCAACGAGCGGGGGGGGGCCTATACGCAGTATTTT. It is translated as CASNERGGAYTQYF.

V and J are TRBV5-6 and TRBJ2-1; tentatively, D is TRBD1 (6 bases). The CDR3 loop spans 16 amino acids. V gave up 0 bases and J gave up 7 bases, with 17 bases separating them. CDR1 and CDR2 (germline): SGHDT, YYEEEE. DNA of the CDR3: TGTGCCAGCAGCTTGGTTGGGACACAGCGGAGGAATGAGCAGTTCTTC. The encoded protein is CASSLVGTQRRNEQFF. Full variable domain (remainder filled in from reference TRBV5-6 and TRBJ2-1): DAGVTQSPTHLIKTRGQQVTLRCSPKSGHDTVSWYQQALGQGPQFIFQYYEEEERQRGNFPDRFSGHQFPNYSSELNVNALLLGDSALYLCASSLVGTQRRNEQFFGPGTRLTVL.

The CDR3 nucleotides are TGTGCCAGCAGCCAAGATATGCTAGCGGGACCCTCCCGGGAGACCCAGTACTTC. It encodes CASSQDMLAGPSRETQYF. J is TRBJ2-5 and V is TRBV4-2; 9 bases map to TRBD2. Germline V gives CDR1 LGHNA, CDR2 YNFKEQ. The V gene end was trimmed by 0 bases and the J gene end by 5 bases; junction bases not matched to a gene: 13. The CDR3 has 18 amino acids.

The J gene is TRBJ2-1, the V gene TRBV28; TRBD2 matches at 13 bases. The germline V gene encodes CDR1 MDHEN and CDR2 SYDVKM. CDR3 size: 14 residues. Losses at the gene ends were 5 bases for V and 13 bases for J; bases not matched to a gene: 8. Written as DNA, the CDR3 is TGTGCCAGCAGTCAGACTAGCGGGAGGACCTCCCAGTTCTTC. It codes for CASSQTSGRTSQFF.

The chain is built from TRBV7-3 and TRBJ2-1, with D possibly being TRBD1 (6 bases). This CDR3 has 13 residues. Trimming took 5 bases from V and 8 from J, leaving 13 bases between them. Germline lookup yields CDR1 SGHTA and CDR2 FQGTGA. The CDR3 sequence: CASSLGGIDEQFF. Written as DNA, the CDR3 is TGTGCCAGCAGCCTAGGGGGTATCGATGAGCAGTTCTTC.

This clone came up once. The rearrangement joins TRBV5-1 to TRBJ1-4, with D maybe TRBD1 (5 bases). The germline V and J ends were trimmed by 1 base and 4 bases, with 11 bases remaining between them. Per the germline V gene, CDR1 is SGHRS and CDR2 is YFSETQ. The CDR3 has 15 amino acids. The CDR3 DNA reads TGCGCCAGCAGCTTGTGGGGGGACCTTAATGAAAAACTGTTTTTT. Translating gives CASSLWGDLNEKLFF.

The V and J genes are TRBV19 and TRBJ2-2, with 10 bases identical to TRBD2. The V gene end was trimmed by 5 bases and the J gene end by 7 bases; junction bases not matched to a gene: 7. Germline values: CDR1 LNHDA, CDR2 SQIVND (reference sequence). This CDR3 comprises 15 residues. This CDR3 is CASSSGLAVGGELFF. The CDR3, as DNA: TGTGCCAGTAGTTCCGGACTAGCGGTGGGCGGGGAGCTGTTTTTT.